This TCR beta chain was identified during a study of early T cells in non-severe SARS-CoV-2 infection. Study context: The authors sequenced bulk RNA from unsorted whole blood, leaving chains unpaired. General study results and limits: VDJdb matches were skewed toward anti-spike CD8 T cell responses.

Unique molecular identifiers (one per individual cDNA molecule) were attached. TCRdb used MiXCR to reprocess the 5' RACE reads, holding one entry per CDR3 protein. The table shows 55,000 to 80,000 distinct CDR3 sequences, with more than 7% occurring only once. This clonotype was counted at least ten times. The antigen is not known. Germline V gives CDR1 MNHEY, CDR2 SVGEGT. Trimming removed 5 bases from V and 4 bases from J, with 24 bases in between. The CDR3 has 18 residues. Sequenced here: whole blood, sampled at baseline. The chain combines TRBV6-2 or TRBV6-3 with TRBJ1-5; D possibly corresponds to TRBD1 (6 bases). The TCR originated in an adult who was a healthcare worker with PCR-confirmed SARS-CoV-2 infection or an uninfected control (not recorded which). CDR3 residues: CASSRWPTSGAGNQPQHF. Here the CDR3 DNA reads TGTGCCAGCAGTCGATGGCCGACTTCAGGGGCAGGGAATCAGCCCCAGCATTTT.